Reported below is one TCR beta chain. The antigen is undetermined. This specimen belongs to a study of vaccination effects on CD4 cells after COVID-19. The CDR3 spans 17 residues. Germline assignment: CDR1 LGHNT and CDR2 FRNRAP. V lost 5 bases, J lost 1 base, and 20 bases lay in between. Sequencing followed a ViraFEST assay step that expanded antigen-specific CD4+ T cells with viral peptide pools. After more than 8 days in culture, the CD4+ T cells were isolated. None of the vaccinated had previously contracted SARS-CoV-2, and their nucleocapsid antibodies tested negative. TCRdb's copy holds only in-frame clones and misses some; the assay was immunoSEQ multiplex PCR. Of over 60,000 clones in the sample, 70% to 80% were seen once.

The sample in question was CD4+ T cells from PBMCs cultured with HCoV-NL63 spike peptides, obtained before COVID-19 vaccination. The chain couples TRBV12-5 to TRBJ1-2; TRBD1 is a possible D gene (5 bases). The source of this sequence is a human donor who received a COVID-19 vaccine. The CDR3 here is CASGPPGGKLFNYGYTF. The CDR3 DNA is TGTGCTAGTGGTCCCCCGGGGGGGAAGTTATTTAACTATGGCTACACCTTC.